This T cell receptor (beta chain) originates from a study of radiation and T cells in renal cell carcinoma. Points from the study as a whole: In blood, top tumor clones expanded by 2 weeks, shrinking by 4. Without pretreatment biopsies, baseline tumor clonotype presence was undetermined.

Trimming removed 3 bases from V and 7 bases from J; junction bases left unmatched: 2. The germline V gene has CDR1 SGDLS and CDR2 YYNGEE. This CDR3 region has 13 residues. Time point specified: blood 4 weeks post-SBRT, at nephrectomy. The sample's treatment: 15 Gy SBRT to primary tumor, nephrectomy 4 weeks later. Nephrectomy followed 15 Gy stereotactic body radiation by 4 weeks. Turning to this clone: Its target is not known.

The assay was immunoSEQ multiplex PCR, and TCRdb's table has in-frame clones only and misses some. Of roughly 90,000 clones listed, 70% to 90% were seen once; the top ten hold approximately 9.6%. V and J are TRBV9 and TRBJ2-1, with 9 positions matching TRBD2. The source was blood, collected from a patient whose treatment included radiotherapy and nephrectomy. This sequence originates from a man over 45 with renal cell carcinoma. The CDR3: CASSAGLANEQFF. For the CDR3, the DNA is TGTGCCAGCAGCGCGGGACTAGCTAATGAGCAGTTCTTC.